The text below deals with one TCR beta chain. This CDR3 is 16 amino acids long. From germline, CDR1 is SGDLS and CDR2 YYNGEE. Trimming left V 0 bases short and J 3 bases short, with 12 bases between. This table comes from immunoSEQ multiplex PCR, and its TCRdb copy is limited to in-frame clones, with some not included. This table holds under 150,000 clones, around 85% found once. The sample is drawn from a study of blood T cell repertoires in COVID-19. About the research overall: Nucleic acid was either cDNA or gDNA, and it came from T cells, B-cell-depleted T cells, or PBMCs.

Participants were aged about 18 to 90 years, lived in under 30 US areas, and enrolled virtually. Clinical history as reported by participants underpinned cohort assignment. Recovered status applied to Cohort 3 donors who had two consecutive negative PCRs. It also applied to those with clearance or with symptom resolution. The sample taken for sequencing was PBMCs or T cells enriched from blood (not recorded which). This clonotype was obtained from a woman aged 40 to 50 who had recovered from COVID-19. The rearrangement links TRBV9 to TRBJ2-2, with D possibly matching TRBD2 (6 bases). As DNA, the CDR3 is TGTGCCAGCAGCGTAGTGGGTGGGAGGTACACCGGGGAGCTGTTTTTT. Protein product: CASSVVGGRYTGELFF.